The T cell receptor beta chain described here comes from a study of OX40 agonist ivuxolimab in advanced cancers. In its sample, this clone was seen a few times. The protocol was immunoSEQ multiplex PCR, while the TCRdb copy is restricted to in-frame clones and leaves out a portion. The sample includes 95,000 to 150,000 clones, roughly 93% of them seen just once. This CDR3 is built from 15 residues. Trimming left V 5 bases short and J 3 bases short, with 17 bases between. Germline CDR1 MDHEN, CDR2 SYDVKM. The specimen comprised CD4+ or CD8+ T cells sorted from blood, sampled in a trial of the OX40 agonist ivuxolimab. This chain uses TRBV28 with TRBJ2-7; tentative D call: TRBD1 (6 bases). The TCR comes from an adult with an advanced solid tumor such as melanoma, head and neck, liver or kidney cancer. This CDR3 is CASSQQSTGHYEQYF. In DNA, the CDR3 is TGTGCCAGCAGTCAGCAATCGACAGGACACTACGAGCAGTACTTC.